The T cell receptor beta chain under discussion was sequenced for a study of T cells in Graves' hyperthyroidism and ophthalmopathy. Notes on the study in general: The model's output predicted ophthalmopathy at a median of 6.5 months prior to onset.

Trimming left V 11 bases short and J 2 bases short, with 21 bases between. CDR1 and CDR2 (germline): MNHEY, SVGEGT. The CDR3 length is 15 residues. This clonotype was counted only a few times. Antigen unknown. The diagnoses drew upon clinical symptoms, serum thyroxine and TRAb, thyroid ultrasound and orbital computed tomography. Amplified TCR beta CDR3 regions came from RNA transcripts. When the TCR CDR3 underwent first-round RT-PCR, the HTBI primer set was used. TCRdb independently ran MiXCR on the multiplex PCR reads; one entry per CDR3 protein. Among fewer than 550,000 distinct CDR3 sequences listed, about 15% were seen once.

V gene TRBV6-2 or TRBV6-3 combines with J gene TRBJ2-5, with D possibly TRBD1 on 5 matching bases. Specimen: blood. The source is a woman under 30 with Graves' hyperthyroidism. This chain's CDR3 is CAEKGAGMDQETQYF. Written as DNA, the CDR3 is TGTGCCGAAAAAGGGGCTGGGATGGATCAAGAGACCCAGTACTTC.